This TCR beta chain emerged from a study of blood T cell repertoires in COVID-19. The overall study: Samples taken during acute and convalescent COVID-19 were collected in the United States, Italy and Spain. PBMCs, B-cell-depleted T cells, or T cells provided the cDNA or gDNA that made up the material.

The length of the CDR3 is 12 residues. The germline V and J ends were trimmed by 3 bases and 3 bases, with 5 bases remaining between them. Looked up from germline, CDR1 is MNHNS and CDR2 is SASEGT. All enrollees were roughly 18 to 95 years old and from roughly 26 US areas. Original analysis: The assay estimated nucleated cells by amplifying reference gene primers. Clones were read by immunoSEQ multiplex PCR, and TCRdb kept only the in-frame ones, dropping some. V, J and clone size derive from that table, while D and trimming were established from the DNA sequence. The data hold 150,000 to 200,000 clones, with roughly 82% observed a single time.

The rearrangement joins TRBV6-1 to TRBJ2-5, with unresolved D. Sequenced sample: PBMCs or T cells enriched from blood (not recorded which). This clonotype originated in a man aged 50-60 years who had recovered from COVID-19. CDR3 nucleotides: TGTGCCAGCAGTGAGTTCGAAGAGACCCAGTACTTC. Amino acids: CASSEFEETQYF.